This entry describes one TCR beta chain. Produced via immunoSEQ multiplex PCR; TCRdb's table is partial and in-frame only. The top ten clones hold 30% to 35% of a sample with around 43,000 clones, approximately 85% of them seen once. This record belongs to a study of blood T cell repertoires in COVID-19. Trimming took 1 base from V and 3 from J, leaving 8 bases between them. The CDR3 contains 14 residues. CDR1 is PRHDT, CDR2 FYEKMQ, per germline (reference sequence). The specimen sequenced was peripheral blood. This TCR derives from a woman older than 75 with acute or convalescent COVID-19. This chain links TRBV13 with TRBJ2-3; D uncertain. The CDR3 protein is CASSLDRSTDTQYF. The CDR3 DNA reads as TGTGCCAGCAGCTTAGATAGGAGTACAGATACGCAGTATTTT.